Shown below are 22 T cell receptor beta chains from a single sample sequenced in a study of blood T cell repertoires in COVID-19. Repertoires were generated with immunoSEQ multiplex PCR, while TCRdb's copy carries only in-frame clones and drops some. This table holds about 150,000 clones, 88% found once. Specimen: peripheral blood. The origin of the receptors is a man in his 60s with active or convalescent COVID-19.

J is TRBJ2-1 and V is TRBV5-1; D perhaps matches TRBD2 (5 bases). Germline CDR1 reads SGHRS; CDR2 reads YFSETQ. The CDR3 totals 15 residues. Deletions cut 4 bases from V and 0 bases from J, with 11 bases between. The CDR3 coding sequence is TGCGCCAGCAGCATAGCGTCTAGCTCCTACAATGAGCAGTTCTTC. Amino acids: CASSIASSSYNEQFF. The full variable domain, completed using reference TRBV5-1 and TRBJ2-1, is KAGVTQTPRYLIKTRGQQVTLSCSPISGHRSVSWYQQTPGQGLQFLFEYFSETQRNKGNFPGRFSGRQFSNSRSEMNVSTLELGDSALYLCASSIASSSYNEQFFGPGTRLTVL.

This clone was counted between two and nine times. The V gene is TRBV7-9, the J gene TRBJ2-1, with D perhaps matching TRBD1 (5 bases). The V gene lost 0 bases and the J gene lost 6 bases, with 15 bases spanning the gap. The CDR3 has 16 amino acids. Germline CDR1 SEHNR, CDR2 FQNEAQ (reference sequence). DNA of the CDR3: TGTGCCAGCAGCTTAGCCGCCAGGGCCAGTGGCAATGAGCAGTTCTTC. This encodes CASSLAARASGNEQFF.

The rearrangement links TRBV6-5 to TRBJ2-3; TRBD1 aligns across 7 bases. CDR1 is MNHEY and CDR2 is SVGAGI in the germline V gene. The V segment lost 2 bases and the J segment 2 bases; nucleotides outside the gene matches: 4. The length of the CDR3 is 15 residues. As DNA, the CDR3 is TGTGCCAGCAGTTACGGGGACAGACACACAGATACGCAGTATTTT. It encodes CASSYGDRHTDTQYF.

CDR3 sequence reads: CASRRGSSGNTIYF. CDR3 DNA: TGTGCCAGCAGGAGGGGGAGCTCTGGAAACACCATATATTTT. The V gene is TRBV2, the J gene TRBJ1-3, with a possible D match to TRBD1 (6 bases). From germline, CDR1 is SNHLY and CDR2 FYNNEI. V lost 6 bases to trimming and J lost 0 bases, with 9 bases between them. CDR3 length: 14 amino acids.

The chain uses TRBV5-1 and TRBJ1-1; the match to TRBD1 covers 7 bases. Germline values: CDR1 SGHRS, CDR2 YFSETQ. V was pared by 0 bases and J by 0 bases, with 2 bases of the junction left unmatched. The CDR3 runs 15 residues. For the CDR3, the DNA is TGCGCCAGCAGCTTGGGAGGACAGGTGAACACTGAAGCTTTCTTT. This sequence encodes CASSLGGQVNTEAFF. The entire variable domain, with the rest obtained from reference TRBV5-1 and TRBJ1-1, is as follows: KAGVTQTPRYLIKTRGQQVTLSCSPISGHRSVSWYQQTPGQGLQFLFEYFSETQRNKGNFPGRFSGRQFSNSRSEMNVSTLELGDSALYLCASSLGGQVNTEAFFGQGTRLTVV.

This chain uses TRBV3-1 (or the pseudogene TRBV3-2) with TRBJ1-1; 11 bases map to TRBD1. Germline-derived CDR1 and CDR2 are LGHDT and YNNKEL (reference sequence). With V trimmed by 3 bases and J by 4 bases, 13 bases remained unmatched. The CDR3 sequence is 18 residues long. CDR3 sequence reads: CASSHPIGQGAQPTEAFF. DNA for the CDR3: TGTGCCAGCAGCCATCCTATCGGACAGGGGGCGCAACCCACTGAAGCTTTCTTT.

The gene calls are TRBV24-1 and TRBJ1-5; a weak D match, TRBD1 (5 bases). The CDR3 spans 13 residues. Germline CDR1 is KGHDR and CDR2 is SFDVKD. Between the trimmed V and J ends, which lost 4 bases and 6 bases, there was a span of 9 bases. In DNA form, the CDR3 reads TGTGCCACCAGTGACCAGGGTGGTCAGCCCCAGCATTTT. Translated, it gives CATSDQGGQPQHF.

J is TRBJ2-5 and V is TRBV18, with a weak D call TRBD2 (6 bases). This CDR3 spans 12 amino acids. The germline CDR1 and CDR2 sequences are KGHSH and LQKENI. V lost 5 bases to trimming and J lost 4 bases, with 8 bases between them. CDR3 loop: CASSGGPETQYF. The CDR3 coding sequence is TGTGCCAGCTCAGGAGGGCCAGAGACCCAGTACTTC.

The chain joins TRBV30 to TRBJ1-2; D uncertain. The CDR3 has 14 residues. CDR1 and CDR2 from the germline V gene are GTSNPN and SVGIG (reference sequence). V was shortened by 4 bases and J by 5 bases, with 17 bases between the two germline ends. The CDR3 region has the DNA TGTGCCTGGACACCCGTCTCTACGGGGTATGGCTACACCTTC. Translation: CAWTPVSTGYGYTF.

This CDR3 reads CASSPAQQFLGQPQHF. DNA of the CDR3: TGTGCCAGCAGCCCTGCCCAACAGTTTCTGGGTCAGCCCCAGCATTTT. J is TRBJ1-5 and V is TRBV27; D remains ambiguous. Germline V gene data show CDR1 as MNHEY and CDR2 as SMNVEV (reference sequence). The length of the CDR3 is 16 residues. V gave up 6 bases and J gave up 6 bases, with 21 bases separating them.

Written as DNA, the CDR3 is TGTGCCAGCAGCTCCGGACAGGGGGGAGAGACCCAGTACTTC. This translates into CASSSGQGGETQYF. This rearrangement joins TRBV5-4 to TRBJ2-5; TRBD1 agrees at 10 bases. The V and J ends lost 3 bases and 4 bases, in that order; junction bases with no gene match: 3. The CDR3 totals 14 residues. From germline, CDR1 is SGHNT and CDR2 YYREEE (reference sequence).

The rearrangement links TRBV9 to TRBJ1-1, with D perhaps TRBD1 (6 bases). Trimming removed 6 bases at V and 4 bases at J, with 13 bases between. The CDR3 has 13 residues. Germline-derived CDR1 and CDR2 are SGDLS and YYNGEE. The CDR3 sequence is CASNEQGSTEAFF. As DNA, the CDR3 is TGTGCCAGCAACGAACAGGGAAGCACTGAAGCTTTCTTT.

The chain combines TRBV7-6 with TRBJ2-3, with D perhaps matching TRBD2 (6 bases). V lost 10 bases to trimming and J lost 4 bases, with 18 bases between them. Germline V gene data show CDR1 as SGHVS and CDR2 as FNYEAQ. The CDR3 runs to 14 residues. The CDR3 nucleotides read TGTGCCACCACTAGGGCGGGAAGGGCAGATACGCAGTATTTT. Its protein product is CATTRAGRADTQYF. Based on the CDR3 plus reference TRBV7-6 and TRBJ2-3, the full variable domain is GAGVSQSPRYKVTKRGQDVALRCDPISGHVSLYWYRQALGQGPEFLTYFNYEAQQDKSGLPNDRFSAERPEGSISTLTIQRTEQRDSAMYRCATTRAGRADTQYFGPGTRLTVL.

This chain uses TRBV18 with TRBJ2-7, with 8 bases lining up with TRBD1. After removal of 3 bases from V and 6 bases from J, the junction contained 13 bases not matched to a gene. Germline CDR1 and CDR2: KGHSH and LQKENI. The CDR3 extends over 16 amino acids. The CDR3 reads CASSPNPGQAGGEQYF. In nucleotides, the CDR3 is TGTGCCAGCTCACCTAATCCGGGACAGGCTGGGGGCGAGCAGTACTTC.

The rearrangement links TRBV9 to TRBJ2-1, with TRBD2 matching 8 bases. Germline CDR1 is SGDLS and CDR2 is YYNGEE. V lost 4 bases to trimming and J lost 2 bases; unmatched junction nucleotides: 5. The CDR3 extends over 15 amino acids. In DNA, the CDR3 is TGTGCCAGCAGCACGAAGGGACTAGCCTACAATGAGCAGTTCTTC. It is translated as CASSTKGLAYNEQFF.

This chain uses TRBV19 with TRBJ2-1, with 13 bases aligning to TRBD2. There are 16 residues in the CDR3. V lost 7 bases to trimming and J lost 0 bases; unmatched junction nucleotides: 3. Germline CDR1 and CDR2: LNHDA and SQIVND (reference sequence). This chain's CDR3 is CASKGLAGSSYNEQFF. The CDR3 coding sequence is TGTGCCAGTAAGGGACTAGCGGGGAGCTCCTACAATGAGCAGTTCTTC.

The genes are TRBV28 and TRBJ1-2, with 10 bases fitting TRBD1. Germline CDR1 reads MDHEN; CDR2 reads SYDVKM. J lost 7 bases, V lost 1 base, and 12 bases had no gene match. The CDR3 consists of 17 residues. The CDR3 protein is CASSLYPPTGGASGYTF. The CDR3 region has the DNA TGTGCCAGCAGTTTATACCCCCCGACAGGGGGCGCTAGTGGCTACACCTTC.

The chain has TRBV9 and TRBJ1-4; 8 nucleotides line up with TRBD1. Germline CDR1 SGDLS, CDR2 YYNGEE. Trimming removed 0 bases from V and 8 bases from J; junction bases left unmatched: 6. The CDR3 is 15 residues long. The CDR3 nucleotides read TGTGCCAGCAGCGTAGCAGGGGGCGCTGGGGAAAAACTGTTTTTT. This gives the protein CASSVAGGAGEKLFF.

The CDR3 protein is CASSLSRDRGQYF. In DNA, the CDR3 is TGTGCCAGCAGTTTATCTAGGGACAGGGGGCAGTACTTC. The chain carries TRBV28 and TRBJ2-7; 10 bases are a match to TRBD1. In germline, CDR1 is MDHEN, CDR2 SYDVKM. CDR3 size: 13 residues. The V and J ends lost 1 base and 9 bases, in that order; junction bases with no gene match: 3.

The chain recombines TRBV18 with TRBJ2-3; D ambiguous. The germline V gene encodes CDR1 KGHSH and CDR2 LQKENI. The V gene lost 6 bases and the J gene lost 10 bases, with 17 bases spanning the gap. This CDR3 has 13 amino acids. This chain's CDR3 is CASSSRQGEAQYF. The DNA for the CDR3 is TGTGCCAGCTCCTCAAGGCAAGGTGAGGCGCAGTATTTT.

The CDR3, as DNA: TGTGCCAGCTCCCTAAAGGGGAGGGGGACCCAGTACTTC. Translating it yields CASSLKGRGTQYF. This chain links TRBV28 with TRBJ2-5; 7 nucleotides match TRBD2. This CDR3 region has 13 residues. In germline, CDR1 is MDHEN, CDR2 SYDVKM. The junction had 10 bases not matched to a gene; V was cut back by 8 bases and J by 7 bases.

The chain recombines TRBV6-1 with TRBJ2-1; D is possibly TRBD1 (6 bases). The germline gives CDR1 MNHNS, CDR2 SASEGT. The CDR3 is 19 residues long. The V end lost 4 bases, the J end lost 10 bases, and 32 bases lay between the germline ends. The CDR3 DNA sequence: TGTGCCAGCAGTGTTGGGACACACGATTATCTTCTTACGGATTGGGAGCAGTTCTTC. Translating gives CASSVGTHDYLLTDWEQFF.